Each of the 26 T cell receptor beta chains below was sequenced from the same sample in a study of blood T cell repertoires in COVID-19. TCRdb's table, derived via immunoSEQ multiplex PCR, lists solely in-frame clones and lacks some. The sample has 75,000 to 95,000 clones, roughly 88% seen once. Material for sequencing was peripheral blood. Receptors were obtained from a woman older than 75 with acute or convalescent COVID-19.

V is TRBV6-5 and J is TRBJ2-7; 8 bases map to TRBD2. Germline values: CDR1 MNHEY, CDR2 SVGAGI. This CDR3 is 15 amino acids long. J was trimmed by 4 bases and V by 5 bases; bases with no gene match: 10. The CDR3 spells CASSRETSGLYEQYF. DNA of the CDR3: TGTGCCAGCAGTAGGGAAACTAGCGGACTATACGAGCAGTACTTC.

The CDR3 nucleotides read TGTGCCAGCAGTTTCGGCAGGGGGTACGAGCAGTACTTC. Its translation is CASSFGRGYEQYF. The rearrangement links TRBV12-3 or TRBV12-4 to TRBJ2-7; 7 bases match TRBD1. The CDR3 is made up of 13 amino acids. Trimming removed 3 bases from V and 4 bases from J; junction bases left unmatched: 3.

The CDR3 region is CASSLGEVFNEQFF. The CDR3 DNA follows: TGTGCCAGCAGCTTGGGTGAGGTGTTCAATGAGCAGTTCTTC. The V gene is TRBV5-4, the J gene TRBJ2-1; D not certain. The CDR3 spans 14 residues. Germline loops: CDR1 SGHNT, CDR2 YYREEE (reference sequence). V was clipped by 0 bases and J by 6 bases, with 10 bases between them.

The chain links TRBV4-3 to TRBJ2-1; 8 bases fit TRBD2. The CDR3 runs to 15 residues. V was pared by 0 bases and J by 7 bases, with 5 bases of the junction left unmatched. The germline V gene encodes CDR1 LGHNA and CDR2 YSLEER. As DNA, the CDR3 is TGCGCCAGCAGCCAAGAAGGGGTAGCGGGGAATGAGCAGTTCTTC. Protein: CASSQEGVAGNEQFF.

This clone was detected only a few times. CDR3 region: CASSQEDRGPSPYNEQFF. In DNA, the CDR3 is TGTGCCAGCAGCCAAGAGGACAGGGGGCCCTCCCCCTACAATGAGCAGTTCTTC. This rearrangement joins TRBV4-2 to TRBJ2-1; 11 nucleotides match TRBD1. Germline CDR1 LGHNA, CDR2 YNFKEQ. The CDR3 is 18 amino acids. Unmatched junction bases numbered 6, after V lost 0 bases and J lost 2 bases.

The rearrangement links TRBV30 to TRBJ1-6, with 7 bases aligning to TRBD1. The CDR3 has 18 residues. Germline V CDR1 and CDR2: GTSNPN, SVGIG (reference sequence). V trimming: 3 bases; J trimming: 4 bases; junction bases outside the gene matches: 15. The DNA for the CDR3 is TGTGCCTGGAGCCGGGACAGACAAGTGCCAAGGTATAATTCACCCCTCCACTTT. Amino acids: CAWSRDRQVPRYNSPLHF.

This chain connects TRBV5-4 to TRBJ2-7, with 11 positions matching TRBD1. The germline V gene encodes CDR1 SGHNT and CDR2 YYREEE (reference sequence). The CDR3 consists of 14 residues. The ends lost 3 bases at V and 4 bases at J; junction bases unmatched: 3. The chain's CDR3 is CASSSGTGGYEQYF. CDR3 bases: TGTGCCAGCAGCTCCGGGACAGGGGGGTACGAGCAGTACTTC.

This clone has a single count. The chain carries TRBV7-2 and TRBJ2-7; 8 bases agree with TRBD2. Trimming cost V 5 bases and J 4 bases; bases outside gene matches: 7. CDR1 SGHTA and CDR2 FQGNSA come from the germline V gene. CDR3 size: 14 residues. The DNA of the CDR3 is TGTGCCAGCAGCGGACAACTAGCGGAGTACGAGCAGTACTTC. Residues: CASSGQLAEYEQYF. Variable domain in full (rest from reference TRBV7-2 and TRBJ2-7): GAGVSQSPSNKVTEKGKDVELRCDPISGHTALYWYRQSLGQGLEFLIYFQGNSAPDKSGLPSDRFSAERTGGSVSTLTIQRTQQEDSAVYLCASSGQLAEYEQYFGPGTRLTVT.

This clone was counted once. The rearrangement uses TRBV7-2 and TRBJ2-7; 7 bases agree with TRBD2. Germline CDR1 SGHTA, CDR2 FQGNSA. V was clipped by 1 base and J by 0 bases; unmatched bases: 6. The CDR3 has 16 amino acids. CDR3: CASSLGMRGSSYEQYF. DNA of the CDR3: TGTGCCAGCAGCTTAGGGATGCGGGGGAGCTCCTACGAGCAGTACTTC.

In nucleotides, the CDR3 is TGTGCCAGCAGCCCAGGACAGGGGCGAGGCACAGATACGCAGTATTTT. Protein: CASSPGQGRGTDTQYF. This chain uses TRBV7-2 with TRBJ2-3; 9 nucleotides agree with TRBD1. The CDR3 length is 16 residues. CDR1 is SGHTA and CDR2 is FQGNSA in the germline V gene. The J segment lost 1 base and the V segment lost 5 bases, leaving 7 bases of the junction unmatched.

The chain couples TRBV15 to TRBJ2-2; TRBD2 is a possible D gene (6 bases). Trimming removed 0 bases from V and 1 base from J, with 12 bases in between. The CDR3 loop spans 17 amino acids. CDR1 and CDR2 (germline): LNHNV, YYDKDF (reference sequence). The CDR3 coding sequence is TGTGCCACCAGCAGAGAGATACTAGCCAAGAACACCGGGGAGCTGTTTTTT. Protein sequence: CATSREILAKNTGELFF.

The V call is TRBV7-5, the J call TRBJ1-2; the D call TRBD1 from the table was never checked on the DNA. TRBV7-5 is flagged as a pseudogene. The CDR3 has 14 amino acids. In nucleotides, the CDR3 is TGTGCCGGGGAACACAGGGGCCCTAACTATGGCTACACCTTC. Protein sequence: CAGEHRGPNYGYTF.

The chain joins TRBV28 to TRBJ2-3, with 9 bases aligning to TRBD1. The CDR3 length is 16 residues. Germline V gene lookup returns CDR1 MDHEN and CDR2 SYDVKM. The trim removed 5 bases at V and 5 bases at J, leaving 11 bases unmatched. CDR3: CASSPTGTGIIDTQYF. CDR3 sequence (DNA): TGTGCCAGCAGTCCAACCGGGACAGGGATCATAGATACGCAGTATTTT.

V and J are TRBV7-8 and TRBJ2-4; TRBD1 agrees at 7 bases. CDR3 length: 17 residues. CDR1 is SGHVS, CDR2 FQNEAQ, per germline. Germline trimming cut 5 bases from V and 0 bases from J; bases unmatched to any gene: 10. The DNA of the CDR3 is TGTGCCAGCAGCATTCGGACAGGCGAGCTAGCCAAAAACATTCAGTACTTC. Amino acid sequence: CASSIRTGELAKNIQYF.

This chain links TRBV4-3 with TRBJ1-1, with a tentative D call TRBD1 (6 bases). Trimming pared 4 bases from V and 0 bases from J, leaving 15 bases between. Looked up from germline, CDR1 is LGHNA and CDR2 is YSLEER. The CDR3 covers 16 residues. The CDR3: CASSLLSGDMNTEAFF. CDR3 nucleotide sequence: TGCGCCAGCAGCCTCCTAAGCGGGGACATGAACACTGAAGCTTTCTTT.

This chain uses TRBV29-1 with TRBJ2-1, with 7 bases lining up with TRBD2. CDR3 size: 12 residues. In germline, CDR1 is SQVTM, CDR2 ANQGSEA. V was pared by 3 bases and J by 10 bases, with 6 bases of the junction left unmatched. DNA for the CDR3: TGCAGCGTTGACCCATTCGGGGGGGAGCAGTTCTTC. Encoded protein: CSVDPFGGEQFF.

The rearrangement uses TRBV2 and TRBJ1-5, with TRBD1 identical over 9 bases. Germline V gives CDR1 SNHLY, CDR2 FYNNEI. Trimming took 5 bases from V and 3 from J; bases not matched to a gene: 5. The CDR3 covers 15 residues. The CDR3 loop is CASSSGQGNNQPQHF. CDR3 in DNA: TGTGCCAGCAGTTCTGGACAGGGGAACAATCAGCCCCAGCATTTT. The complete variable domain, with remaining parts taken from reference TRBV2 and TRBJ1-5, reads EPEVTQTPSHQVTQMGQEVILRCVPISNHLYFYWYRQILGQKVEFLVSFYNNEISEKSEIFDDQFSVERPDGSNFTLKIRSTKLEDSAMYFCASSSGQGNNQPQHFGDGTRLSIL.

V is TRBV2 and J is TRBJ1-1, with TRBD1 matching 7 bases. The CDR3 length is 13 residues. V shed 6 bases and J 5 bases; nucleotides not matched to a gene: 6. In germline, CDR1 is SNHLY, CDR2 FYNNEI. CDR3 nucleotide sequence: TGTGCCAGCAGAAGAAAGACAGGGACTGAAGCTTTCTTT. It codes for CASRRKTGTEAFF.

This clone was detected only once. The chain recombines TRBV20-1 with TRBJ1-2; a weak D match, TRBD1 (6 bases). This CDR3 is 10 amino acids long. Per germline, CDR1 DFQATT and CDR2 SNEGSKA (reference sequence). The ends were cut back, 5 bases at V and 7 bases at J, with 8 bases in the middle. The CDR3 nucleotides read TGCAGTGCTGGACAGTCTGGCTACACCTTC. Translation gives CSAGQSGYTF.

This chain uses TRBV6-2 or TRBV6-3 with TRBJ1-5, with a possible D match to TRBD1 (5 bases). The CDR3 sequence is 15 residues long. From germline, CDR1 is MNHEY and CDR2 SVGEGT. Trimming pared 2 bases from V and 6 bases from J, leaving 14 bases between. CDR3 in amino acids: CASSYQQGWFQPQHF. Here the CDR3 DNA reads TGTGCCAGCAGTTACCAGCAGGGTTGGTTTCAGCCCCAGCATTTT.

The V gene is TRBV7-8, the J gene TRBJ2-1; tentative D call: TRBD1 (6 bases). V was pared by 1 base and J by 2 bases, with 9 bases between. Germline-derived CDR1 and CDR2 are SGHVS and FQNEAQ. The CDR3 runs to 15 residues. This CDR3 is CASSLVTGTYNEQFF. The DNA of the CDR3 is TGTGCCAGCAGCTTAGTTACAGGGACCTACAATGAGCAGTTCTTC.

The chain links TRBV5-1 to TRBJ1-4, with D possibly TRBD1 on 6 matching bases. CDR1 is SGHRS and CDR2 is YFSETQ in the germline V gene. Trimming pared 4 bases from V and 5 bases from J, leaving 15 bases between. CDR3 length: 15 amino acids. CDR3 protein: CASSPLPGHNEKLFF. The CDR3 coding sequence is TGCGCCAGCAGCCCCCTTCCGGGACACAATGAAAAACTGTTTTTT.

V gene TRBV25-1 combines with J gene TRBJ1-1; possibly TRBD1 for D (6 bases). CDR1 is MGHDK and CDR2 is SYGVNS in the germline V gene. Trimming took 4 bases from V and 3 from J, leaving 15 bases between them. The CDR3 sequence is 15 residues long. CDR3 amino acids: CASSGYRERDTEAFF. As DNA, the CDR3 is TGTGCCAGCAGTGGCTACAGGGAGAGGGACACTGAAGCTTTCTTT. The variable domain in full, completed from reference TRBV25-1 and TRBJ1-1, reads EADIYQTPRYLVIGTGKKITLECSQTMGHDKMYWYQQDPGMELHLIHYSYGVNSTEKGDLSSESTVSRIRTEHFPLTLESARPSHTSQYLCASSGYRERDTEAFFGQGTRLTVV.

The chain employs TRBV6-2 or TRBV6-3 and TRBJ2-1, with 8 bases identical to TRBD2. V dropped 4 bases and J dropped 0; count of bases not matched to a gene: 2. The germline V gene encodes CDR1 MNHEY and CDR2 SVGEGT. CDR3 size: 15 residues. CDR3 in DNA: TGTGCCAGCAGTTGGAGCGGGAGCTCCTACAATGAGCAGTTCTTC. As protein: CASSWSGSSYNEQFF.

The chain employs TRBV4-3 and TRBJ2-5, with 8 bases that match TRBD2. The CDR3 sequence is 17 residues long. Trimming took 4 bases from V and 1 from J; bases not matched to a gene: 11. Germline-derived CDR1 and CDR2 are LGHNA and YSLEER. The CDR3 nucleotides read TGCGCCAGCAGCCCAAGTGCAGCTCGGGGGGGCCAAGAGACCCAGTACTTC. This codes for CASSPSAARGGQETQYF.

Of note for this clone: It is unclear where the CDR3 begins or ends on the DNA, so no DNA is shown, and the CDR3 is as TCRdb lists it. V and J are TRBV21-1 and TRBJ2-7; the tabulated D call, TRBD1, remains unverified against the DNA. TRBV21-1 represents a pseudogene. The length of the CDR3 is 18 amino acids, counting both ends. CDR3 amino acids: CASSNGTLWGQGANEQYF.